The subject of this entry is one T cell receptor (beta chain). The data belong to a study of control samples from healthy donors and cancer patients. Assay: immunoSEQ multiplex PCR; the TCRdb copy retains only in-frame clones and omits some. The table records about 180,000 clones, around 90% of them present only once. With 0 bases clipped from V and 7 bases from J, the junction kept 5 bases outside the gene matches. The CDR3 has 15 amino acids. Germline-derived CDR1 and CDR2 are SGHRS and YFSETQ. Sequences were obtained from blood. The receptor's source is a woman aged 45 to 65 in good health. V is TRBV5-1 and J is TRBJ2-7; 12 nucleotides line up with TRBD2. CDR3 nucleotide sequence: TGCGCCAGCAGCTTGGAGGGACTAGCGGGCCGGGAGCAGTACTTC. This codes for CASSLEGLAGREQYF.